This TCR beta chain was found in a study of cytomegalovirus exposure and HLA in healthy donors. Study context: There were several hundred genotyped donors. Of these, roughly 80% fell in the genetic ancestry cluster associated with self-reported Caucasian donors.

This clone has a handful of counts. Its antigen is not identified. CDR3 length: 14 amino acids. V shed 4 bases and J 3 bases; nucleotides not matched to a gene: 6. Germline CDR1 and CDR2: PRHDT and FYEKMQ (reference sequence). Whole-study findings and limits: Reported results showed that the classifier diagnosed cytomegalovirus status with high specificity and sensitivity. Most TCR sequences were uncommon, yet certain public TCRs appeared in many donors. By a later analysis, the bulk of CMV-associated TCR beta chains appeared HLA-restricted.

The primer mix had 60 Vbeta and 13 Jbeta primers. Profiled with immunoSEQ multiplex PCR; TCRdb holds only in-frame clones, not every one. The sample consists of 150,000 or so clones, almost 80% of them appearing once. This receptor was identified in a woman aged 45-59 years in good health and CMV-seropositive. The sample comprised PBMCs. This chain joins TRBV13 and TRBJ2-7; 7 bases agree with TRBD1. The CDR3 loop is CASSSRDSYYEQYF. The CDR3 DNA reads as TGTGCCAGCAGCTCCCGGGACAGCTACTACGAGCAGTACTTC.